This is a list of T cell receptor beta chains from one sample in a study of Ad26.COV2.S vaccination and SARS-CoV-2 variants. Clones were read by immunoSEQ multiplex PCR, and TCRdb kept only the in-frame ones, dropping some. The sample holds about 410,000 clones, around 92% seen once. Sample: peripheral blood, taken in a trial of Ad26.COV2.S vaccine versus placebo. The receptor source for this set is a person aged 18-65 years who received the Ad26.COV2.S COVID-19 vaccine or a placebo. Each CDR3 is given with its conserved first and last residue. The order of the fields is V gene, CDR3 protein.

TRBV18 | CASSPGQGPYGYTF
TRBV7-2 | CASSLGSTGSSGANVLTF
TRBV2 | CASTMVGASTDTQYF
TRBV4-3 | CASSQTRQETQYF
TRBV7-2 | CASSFQAGGGQSYNEQFF
TRBV28 | CASSQGGESKDTQYF
TRBV5-1 | CASSLTSNTGELFF
TRBV11-2 | CASSWDRGLGNTIYF
TRBV5-1 | CASSISGDEQYF
TRBV5-6 | CASSLAVVRNEQFF
TRBV5-8 | CASSYSWGTANQPQHF
TRBV15 | CATSSPGQGNTQYF
TRBV18 | CASSPVTVSSYEQYF
TRBV5-6 | CASSLDVGRVAYNEQFF
TRBV5-1 | CASSSGQSYGYTF
TRBV4-3 | CASSQGRQGTYYGYTF
TRBV6-5 | CASRSFNPTYNEQFF
TRBV12-3/TRBV12-4 | CASKQGAGSPLHF
TRBV5-4 | CASSLDRGRSYEQYF